This TCR beta chain was found in a study of blood T cell repertoires in COVID-19. Study context: Acute and convalescent COVID-19 specimens originated in the United States, Italy and Spain. From T cells, B-cell-depleted T cells, or PBMCs came the material, which was cDNA or gDNA.

Clones were read by immunoSEQ multiplex PCR, and TCRdb kept only the in-frame ones, dropping some. The sample has 200,000 to 250,000 clones; more than 65% are singletons. What was sequenced was peripheral blood. The receptor comes from a man over 45 with active or convalescent COVID-19.

For the CDR3, the DNA is TGCGCCAGCAGCTTATTAGCGGGGGGGTGGAATGAGCAGTTCTTC. It specifies CASSLLAGGWNEQFF. The V and J genes are TRBV5-1 and TRBJ2-1, with 11 bases fitting TRBD2. This CDR3 spans 15 amino acids. Germline assignment: CDR1 SGHRS and CDR2 YFSETQ. V trimming: 2 bases; J trimming: 7 bases; junction bases outside the gene matches: 5.